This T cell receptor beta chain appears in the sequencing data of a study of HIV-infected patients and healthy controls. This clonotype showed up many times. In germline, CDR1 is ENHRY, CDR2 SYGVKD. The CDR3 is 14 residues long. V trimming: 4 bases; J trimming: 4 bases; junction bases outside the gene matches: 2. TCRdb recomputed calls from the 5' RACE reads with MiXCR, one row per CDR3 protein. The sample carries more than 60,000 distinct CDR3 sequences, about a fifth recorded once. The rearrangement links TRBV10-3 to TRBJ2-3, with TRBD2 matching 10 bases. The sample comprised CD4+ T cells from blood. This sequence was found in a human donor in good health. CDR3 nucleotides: TGTGCCATCAGTGTCGGACTAGCGGCAGATACGCAGTATTTT. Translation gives CAISVGLAADTQYF.